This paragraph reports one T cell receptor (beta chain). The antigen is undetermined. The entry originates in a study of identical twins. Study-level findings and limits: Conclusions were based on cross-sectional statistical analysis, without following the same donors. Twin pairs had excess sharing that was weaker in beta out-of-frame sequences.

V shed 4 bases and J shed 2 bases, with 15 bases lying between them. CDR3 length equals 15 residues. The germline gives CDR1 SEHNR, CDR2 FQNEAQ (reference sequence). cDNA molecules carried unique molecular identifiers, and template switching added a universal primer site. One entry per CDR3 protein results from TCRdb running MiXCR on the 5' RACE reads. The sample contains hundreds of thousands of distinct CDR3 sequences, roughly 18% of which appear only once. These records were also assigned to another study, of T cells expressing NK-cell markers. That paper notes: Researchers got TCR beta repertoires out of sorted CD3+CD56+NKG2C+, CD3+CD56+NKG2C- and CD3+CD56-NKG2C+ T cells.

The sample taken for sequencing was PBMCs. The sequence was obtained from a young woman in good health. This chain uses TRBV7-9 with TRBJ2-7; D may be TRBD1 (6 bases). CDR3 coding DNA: TGTGCCAGCAGCTCGCAGCTGGACAGAGCCTACGAGCAGTACTTC. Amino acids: CASSSQLDRAYEQYF.